This T cell receptor beta chain was observed in a study of T cell repertoires in cytomegalovirus infection. For the study at large: The authors used CMV epitopes that were HLA-C-restricted (recently identified) and HLA-B-restricted (well studied). Carrying CMV and the relevant HLA type showed in public TCR beta signatures. Study results and caveats: In two of eight donors, the top clonotype was HLA-C-restricted CMV-specific.

MiXCR, applied by TCRdb to the reads, yields one record per CDR3 protein. The profile covers 70,000 to 95,000 distinct CDR3 sequences, with around 32% appearing a single time and roughly 71% taken by the ten largest. The CDR3 is 11 amino acids in total, end residues counted. Germline V gene data show CDR1 as MNHNY and CDR2 as SVGAGI (reference sequence). About this clonotype itself: As yet, its antigen is unknown. Because the CDR3 is missing its conserved closing phenylalanine or tryptophan, this is likely a read error. No DNA is shown, since the ends of the CDR3 on it are uncertain; the CDR3 is the one TCRdb lists.

This receptor was taken from a human donor in good health (CMV status not recorded). Some clones in this sample may be carry-over from other donors' samples. The material sequenced was CD8+ T cells from cultured PBMCs, taken from culture after CMV antigen stimulation. The rearrangement links TRBV6-6 to TRBJ1-1. The CDR3 here is CASGVLFPGRS.